The following is a T cell receptor (beta chain) sequence with its context. Its specificity is not known. The data were taken from a study of lymphopenia after photon versus proton radiotherapy. Libraries were prepared by immunoSEQ multiplex PCR; TCRdb keeps only in-frame clonotypes and omits some of them. The sample has some 30,000 clones; roughly 90% are singletons. Study-wide points: Under photons, naive T cells and diversity fell while effector/memory populations rose. Post-nadir diversity loss with photons came from oligoclonal expansion, particularly CD8+ Temra cells. Larger post-nadir TCR diversity loss correlated inversely with survival in deceased patients. Only patients who died were analyzed for survival; proton advantage is unproven.

The germline CDR1 and CDR2 sequences are SGHTA and FQGNSA. With V trimmed by 0 bases and J by 5 bases, 6 bases remained unmatched. There are 15 residues in the CDR3. The material was peripheral blood, obtained from a patient treated with photon-based radiotherapy. This clonotype was obtained from a woman aged 45-65 years with pancreatic cancer. The V and J genes are TRBV7-2 and TRBJ2-5, with TRBD1 matching over 7 bases. The CDR3 is CASSLATGSGETQYF. The DNA of the CDR3 is TGTGCCAGCAGCTTAGCGACAGGGTCGGGGGAGACCCAGTACTTC.